Listed below are T cell receptor beta chains from one sample, sequenced in a study of regulatory T cells in long-lasting Graves disease. MiXCR was run by TCRdb on the multiplex PCR reads, yielding one entry per CDR3 protein. The sample contains 200,000 to 250,000 distinct CDR3 sequences, roughly 19% of which appear only once. This same sample was also part of a study on T cells in Graves' hyperthyroidism and ophthalmopathy.

The input for sequencing was peripheral blood mononuclear cells (PBMCs), taken at new diagnosis, from a patient treated with antithyroid drugs. These receptors all come from a woman aged 30 to 39 with Graves disease. CDR3s include the opening cysteine and the closing phenylalanine or tryptophan. The D gene is left open where the match is weak. Size values are once, few and many counts, or a class for expanded clones, and some rows have none.

cdr3_nt cdr3_aa clone_size d_call j_call cdr3_length v_call
TGCAGTGCTAGAGAGGGGAGGGGAAAGGGCTACACCTTC CSAREGRGKGYTF many - TRBJ1-2 13 TRBV20-1
TGTGCCAGCAGTTTAGAGGGGGTGGGGGGCGGGAGCAATCAGCCCCAGCATTTT CASSLEGVGGGSNQPQHF - - TRBJ1-5 18 TRBV27
TGTGCCAGTAGGCCGACTAGCCTCGACAATGAGCAGTTCTTC CASRPTSLDNEQFF many TRBD2 TRBJ2-1 14 TRBV19
TGTGCCACCAGCGGGACTTACGGCCCCTACAATGAGCAGTTCTTC CATSGTYGPYNEQFF - TRBD2 TRBJ2-1 15 TRBV6-1
TGTGCCAGCAGTACCGGGACTAGCGGGAGAGCTGCGTACTTC CASSTGTSGRAAYF many TRBD2 TRBJ2-7 14 TRBV6-1
TGTGCCAGCAGCCTGGCCGGAAACTCCTACAATGAGCAGTTCTTC CASSLAGNSYNEQFF many - TRBJ2-1 15 TRBV14
TGTGCCAGCGCACGCGGAGGGGTTGAGACCCAGTACTTC CASARGGVETQYF many - TRBJ2-5 13 TRBV12-3/TRBV12-4
TGTGCCAGCAGCCTAACCCCCGGACAGAGAGCCACGAACACTGAAGCTTTCTTT CASSLTPGQRATNTEAFF many - TRBJ1-1 18 TRBV7-9
TGTGCCAGTAGTACGGCAGGGGGGGATAGCAATCAGCCCCAGCATTTT CASSTAGGDSNQPQHF many TRBD1 TRBJ1-5 16 TRBV19
TGTGCCAGTAGTATTCCTCCGGGACGGCAAACTTATAGCAATCAGCCCCAGCATTTT CASSIPPGRQTYSNQPQHF once - TRBJ1-5 19 TRBV19
TGTGCCAGCTCACCCCCCATCACAGGGAAGGCGAACACTGAAGCTTTCTTT CASSPPITGKANTEAFF many - TRBJ1-1 17 TRBV18
TGTGCCAGCAGTGAATCGAGGGTCGTTAAATACAATGAGCAGTTCTTC CASSESRVVKYNEQFF - - TRBJ2-1 16 TRBV2
TGCAGCGTTGGTTTTGTAAGGGCCGCGGCCGTTAACTATGGCTACACCTTC CSVGFVRAAAVNYGYTF many - TRBJ1-2 17 TRBV29-1
TGTGCCAGCAAGCTAGCTATGCATGAGCAGTTCTTC CASKLAMHEQFF many - TRBJ2-1 12 TRBV12-3/TRBV12-4
TGTGCCAGTAGTAGGGGATTTGAGAAAGGAACGGATGGCTACACCTTC CASSRGFEKGTDGYTF many - TRBJ1-2 16 TRBV19
TGCGCCAGCAGCGCAAGTAGCGGCCAAGAGACCCAGTACTTC CASSASSGQETQYF many - TRBJ2-5 14 TRBV5-1
TGCAGTGCTAGAGATTGGACTAGCCCTTCGAACACCGGGGAGCTGTTTTTT CSARDWTSPSNTGELFF many TRBD2 TRBJ2-2 17 TRBV20-1
TGTGCCAGCTCTCCCGGTGCAGGGTCTAAGGCCAGGGAGCTGTTTTTT CASSPGAGSKARELFF few - TRBJ2-2 16 TRBV28
TGTGCCAGCAGTTTAGACCTTCGGTGGCCAGCGGGGGGCCCCGAACCCAAAAACATTCAGTACTTC CASSLDLRWPAGGPEPKNIQYF many TRBD2 TRBJ2-4 22 TRBV28
TGCAGCGTATTGGGACCTAAGGGCACCGGGGAGCTGTTTTTT CSVLGPKGTGELFF - - TRBJ2-2 14 TRBV29-1
TGTGCCAGCAGGTCCACAGGGGGCGTCACTGAAGCTTTCTTT CASRSTGGVTEAFF many TRBD1 TRBJ1-1 14 TRBV28
TGTGCCAGCAGTAGCCGACTAACAGGGCCAGGGACGTTTGGAAAACTGTTTTTT CASSSRLTGPGTFGKLFF many - TRBJ1-4 18 TRBV28
TGTGCCAGCAGCCGCCGGGACAGAGAGGAAAAACTGTTTTTT CASSRRDREEKLFF many TRBD1 TRBJ1-4 14 TRBV11-3
TGTGCCAGCAGTGACACAGGGTGGTCGAACACCATATATTTT CASSDTGWSNTIYF many - TRBJ1-3 14 TRBV12-3/TRBV12-4
TGTGCCAGCAGTGAGCTCAGTGGCGATGAGCAGTTCTTC CASSELSGDEQFF many - TRBJ2-1 13 TRBV25-1
TGTGCCAGCACTAACAGGGACGGTTTCTATGGCTACACCTTC CASTNRDGFYGYTF many - TRBJ1-2 14 TRBV28
TGCGCCAGCAGCCAAGATAGCGCAGGGGCCCAATCTAACTATGGCTACACCTTC CASSQDSAGAQSNYGYTF - - TRBJ1-2 18 TRBV4-1
TGCAGTGCTATTCCCGGGAGGGCCTTTTCGAAGTTCTTC CSAIPGRAFSKFF many TRBD2 TRBJ2-1 13 TRBV20-1
TGTGCCAGCAGCGGAGACAGGGGCACTGAAGCTTTCTTT CASSGDRGTEAFF few TRBD1 TRBJ1-1 13 TRBV9
TGCAGTGCTAGAGTTGCGGCGGGAGGAGGTAGAGAGACCCAGTACTTC CSARVAAGGGRETQYF many TRBD2 TRBJ2-5 16 TRBV20-1
TGTGCCAGCAGCGGAAATAGCGGGAGCTCCTACAATGAGCAGTTCTTC CASSGNSGSSYNEQFF many TRBD2 TRBJ2-1 16 TRBV7-9